The 14 T cell receptor beta chains reported below all come from one sample, sequenced in a study of blood T cells in healthy people across ages. Together with a sample-barcoded 5' primer, a J-beta primer mix was included in a second PCR lasting about 7 to 12 cycles. TCRdb itself ran the 5' RACE reads through MiXCR, one entry per CDR3 protein. Of 1.4 million to 1.5 million distinct CDR3 sequences in the sample, approximately 40% are singletons; the top ten hold 7.9%. Source material: blood. The source is a woman under 30 in good health.

This clonotype has a count of ten or more. The V and J genes are TRBV7-2 and TRBJ2-3, with unresolved D. V dropped 5 bases and J dropped 2 bases, with 8 bases sitting between them. The CDR3 is 13 residues long. CDR1 and CDR2 from the germline V gene are SGHTA and FQGNSA. The CDR3 region has the DNA TGTGCCAGCAGCCCCCGGATCACAGATACGCAGTATTTT. As protein: CASSPRITDTQYF.

The chain couples TRBV7-2 to TRBJ2-3; D ambiguous. V shed 1 base and J shed 6 bases, with 11 bases lying between them. The CDR3 is 14 residues long. Per germline, CDR1 SGHTA and CDR2 FQGNSA. DNA of the CDR3: TGTGCCAGCAGCTTAGGTGTGTTTGAGGATACGCAGTATTTT. Amino acids: CASSLGVFEDTQYF.

The chain links TRBV29-1 to TRBJ1-1; tentative D call: TRBD1 (6 bases). V lost 3 bases, J lost 0 bases, and 8 bases lay in between. Germline V lookup: CDR1 SQVTM, CDR2 ANQGSEA. CDR3 length: 13 amino acids. CDR3 DNA: TGCAGCGTTGACAGGGGACTGAACACTGAAGCTTTCTTT. Translating it yields CSVDRGLNTEAFF.

The chain uses TRBV29-1 and TRBJ1-1, with D perhaps matching TRBD1 (6 bases). Trimming shortened V by 7 bases and J by 2 bases, and 14 bases separated the two germline ends. Germline V lookup: CDR1 SQVTM, CDR2 ANQGSEA. This CDR3 contains 13 residues. The CDR3 region has the DNA TGCAGCGCAGCCACACAGGGAAACACTGAAGCTTTCTTT. It specifies CSAATQGNTEAFF.

This clonotype occurred a few times. The V gene is TRBV28, the J gene TRBJ2-5; possible D gene TRBD1, 6 bases. The germline gives CDR1 MDHEN, CDR2 SYDVKM. Trimming pared 5 bases from V and 11 bases from J, leaving 18 bases between. This CDR3 contains 13 residues. This chain's CDR3 is CASSADSYNEQYF. In nucleotides, the CDR3 is TGTGCCAGCAGTGCGGACAGCTACAATGAGCAGTACTTC.

This clonotype was detected only a few times. This chain uses TRBV20-1 with TRBJ2-4; 8 bases are a match to TRBD1. Germline CDR1 DFQATT, CDR2 SNEGSKA (reference sequence). V dropped 6 bases and J dropped 13; count of bases not matched to a gene: 32. The CDR3 spans 19 residues. The CDR3 DNA reads as TGCAGTGCCCTACCCTCATCAGGGGGCTTATGGGTCCGGTGGGGGGAGCAGTACTTC. The encoded protein is CSALPSSGGLWVRWGEQYF.

CDR3 region: CASSLARSLTPYEQYF. CDR3 nucleotides: TGTGCCAGCAGCTTAGCGCGCAGTCTCACCCCCTACGAGCAGTACTTC. The rearrangement links TRBV7-9 to TRBJ2-7; D unclear. Per the germline V gene, CDR1 is SEHNR and CDR2 is FQNEAQ (reference sequence). The CDR3 runs to 16 residues. Trimming removed 0 bases at V and 2 bases at J, with 14 bases between. The whole variable domain, remainder taken from reference TRBV7-9 and TRBJ2-7, is DTGVSQNPRHKITKRGQNVTFRCDPISEHNRLYWYRQTLGQGPEFLTYFQNEAQLEKSRLLSDRFSAERPKGSFSTLEIQRTEQGDSAMYLCASSLARSLTPYEQYFGPGTRLTVT.

This sequence joins TRBV4-1 and TRBJ2-6; D may be TRBD1 (6 bases). The CDR3 totals 17 residues. Germline V gives CDR1 MGHRA, CDR2 YSYEKL. The V and J ends lost 3 bases and 0 bases respectively, with 12 bases between them. The DNA of the CDR3 is TGCGCCAGCAGCCACCTCCAGGGGAGCTCTGGGGCCAACGTCCTGACTTTC. Its translation: CASSHLQGSSGANVLTF.

The chain has TRBV6-5 and TRBJ1-2; unclear D gene. CDR3 length: 12 amino acids. Germline V CDR1 and CDR2: MNHEY, SVGAGI. V lost 6 bases to trimming and J lost 6 bases, with 11 bases between them. The CDR3 DNA reads as TGTGCCAGCAGCCTTCTGGGGAATGGCTACACCTTC. It translates to CASSLLGNGYTF.

This clonotype showed up just a few times. The chain carries TRBV12-3 or TRBV12-4 and TRBJ1-1; 9 bases are a match to TRBD1. The trim removed 6 bases at V and 8 bases at J, leaving 1 base unmatched. CDR3 length equals 11 residues. This CDR3 is CASRGTGEAFF. CDR3 nucleotide sequence: TGTGCCAGCAGGGGGACAGGGGAAGCTTTCTTT.

The CDR3 sequence is CASSTVAGAGNEQFF. CDR3 bases: TGCGCCAGCAGCACCGTAGCGGGAGCGGGCAATGAGCAGTTCTTC. The genes are TRBV5-1 and TRBJ2-1, with TRBD2 matching over 9 bases. CDR1 is SGHRS, CDR2 YFSETQ, per germline. V was pared by 4 bases and J by 6 bases, with 8 bases of the junction left unmatched. CDR3 length: 15 residues.

This clonotype was detected only once. This chain uses TRBV30 with TRBJ1-1, with TRBD1 matching over 11 bases. Losses at the gene ends were 3 bases for V and 10 bases for J; bases not matched to a gene: 7. This CDR3 has 13 amino acids. The germline V gene has CDR1 GTSNPN and CDR2 SVGIG (reference sequence). CDR3 bases: TGTGCCTGGAGCCTTACCGGGACAGGGGGAGCTTTCTTT. It encodes CAWSLTGTGGAFF.

Of note for this clonotype: One end of the junction is discordant with germline, which a read error may explain. V gene TRBV7-9 combines with J gene TRBJ2-7; D assignment may be TRBD1 or TRBD2 (5 bases each). There are 15 residues in the CDR3. Germline V gives CDR1 SEHNR, CDR2 FQNEAQ (reference sequence). CDR3 protein: CSSSFSGRSRYEQYF. CDR3 DNA: TGTTCCAGCAGCTTTTCAGGGAGATCCCGTTACGAGCAGTACTTC.

Worth noting for this clonotype: This may come from a read error, since a much larger clone is one base off. The chain is built from TRBV3-1 and TRBJ1-2; 9 bases match TRBD1. J was trimmed by 8 bases and V by 4 bases; bases with no gene match: 5. The CDR3 covers 13 residues. Germline CDR1 and CDR2: LGHDT and YNNKEL (reference sequence). CDR3: CASSPLQGAGYTF. The CDR3 nucleotides are TGTGCCAGCAGCCCGTTACAGGGGGCGGGCTACACCTTC.